This T cell receptor beta chain was sequenced in a study of shared clonotypes between healthy human individuals (dated by TCRdb to the early 2020s). For the wider study: The cohort comprised two women and a few men aged 18 to 49 years. Between about 0.9 and 10 billion PBMCs per donor were obtained by leukapheresis. For each donor, CD4 naive and CD4 memory were each run on three plates, CD8 naive on two plates, and CD8 memory on one plate. Blood TCR repertoires of about five healthy adults were deeply sequenced to estimate repertoire size and the extent of clonotype sharing between individuals. To increase sequencing depth and limit assay-specific biases, different laboratories used diverse techniques to prepare libraries and sequence TCR repertoires. The study at large found these results: Rarefaction of sorted-subset datasets indicated incomplete sequencing despite the large sequencing depth. Roughly 5.2% of naive CD4, 3.5% of naive CD8, roughly 2.5% of memory CD4, and about 0.4% of memory CD8 clonotypes were shared across a few donors. Only blood was sampled, and tissue TCR repertoires likely differ from those in blood. Pairwise subsampling led to the expectation that sequencing depth would affect the degree of clonotype sharing among donors. Clonotypes shared by all four sorted-subset donors showed higher generation probabilities than non-shared clonotypes. Because the study included only a small number of donors, the genetic and exposure-history diversity represented was limited. Naive subsets generally had larger estimated clonotype richness than memory subsets.

CDR1 and CDR2, looked up from the germline V gene, are LGHNA and YSLEER. Its CDR3 holds 16 amino acids, cysteine through phenylalanine. The only DNA kept is the CDR3, 48 bases in frame from the first base. The trim is 4 bases for V and 5 bases for J, with a gap of 20 bases between the germline ends. This clone was seen a single time. The antigen it recognizes is unknown. Base-call qualities are not available, and no considerably larger clone is one nucleotide away. The donors were healthy, HIV-negative adults who had no recently reported acute infections or vaccinations. Only Caucasian adults living in Nashville, Tennessee, USA were represented among the donors. CD8 memory samples combined magnetically selected CD45RO+ cells with CCR7-negative CD45RA+ effector memory (TemRA) cells. Blood was obtained by leukapheresis, after which PBMCs were separated by Ficoll-Histopaque density gradient centrifugation and cryopreserved in liquid nitrogen vapor phase. Purity and quantity of every magnetically sorted T cell population were checked by analytical flow cytometry. From each sorted fraction, genomic DNA was isolated and quantified by UV absorbance on a Nanodrop 2000c.

Using the deep immunoSEQ assay, multiplex PCR amplified TCR CDR3 regions from genomic DNA. For each cell subset, the extracted genomic DNA was distributed evenly across all wells of several immunoSEQ 96-well plates, and each plate served as one replicate. Each replicate PCR for sorted subsets received 150 to 250 ng genomic DNA, equal to roughly 30,000 T cell genomes. Purified libraries were measured with a Qubit 3.0 fluorometer, size-checked on a Bioanalyzer 2100, and measured again with the KAPA Library Quantification kit. A separate single-read 150-cycle Illumina NextSeq 550 flow cell was used to sequence each immunoSEQ 96-well plate. As for how the authors treated the data: Because the immunoSEQ output included only junctional sequences and no quality scores, the filtering could not be the same as the filtering used for full-length reads. Sequences were annotated with PyIR, a Python wrapper for IgBLAST v1.9, and V/J genes and CDR3 were assigned using IMGT germline references. Any read was removed if the V/J assignment was weak (E-value above 1e-6), the CDR3 was missing, or the read contained stop codons, out-of-frame junctions, or ambiguous translated residues. V3J clonotypes were defined as sequences sharing the same inferred V gene, J gene, and CDR3 amino acid sequence. Percentage overlap between repertoires was calculated by dividing the number of shared unique clonotypes by the size of the smaller repertoire. Repertoire richness was assessed with RTK rarefaction, the Chao1 estimator, and Recon v2.1 estimates of unobserved clonotypes. Generation probabilities for all TCRbeta clonotypes obtained by the gDNA method from a few donors were computed using OLGA. Entries here come from immuneACCESS through TCRdb and include only in-frame sequences with V and J called. Some clones fail to appear in such tables; in the studies checked, an unresolved V gene covers under half of the shortfall, and the cause of the remainder is unknown. From that table come the V and J calls and clone size; the DNA was used to work out D and trimming. For this sample the table gives a few hundred thousand clones, of which around 90% were detected only once. The ten most abundant clones make up 15% to 20% of the sample.

Here the chain combines TRBV4-3 and TRBJ2-5; 6 matching bases give a weak D call of TRBD2. The TCR sequence derives from a man younger than 30 in good health. The sequenced sample consisted of memory CD8+ T cells sorted from blood. Explained via the paper, the cell subset or site label denotes: CD45RO+ cells pooled with CCR7-negative TemRA cells. The encoded CDR3 is CASSRTLARKWETQYF. The DNA is TGCGCCAGCAGCCGAACACTAGCCAGAAAGTGGGAGACCCAGTACTTC.